What follows is one TCR beta chain and its context. The data originate from a study of blood T cell repertoires in COVID-19. Background on the study: The United States, Italy and Spain provided the acute and convalescent COVID-19 samples. T cells, B-cell-depleted T cells, or PBMCs supplied cDNA or gDNA.

Per the study methods: Reference gene primer amplification gave estimated nucleated cell counts. Sequenced by immunoSEQ multiplex PCR; TCRdb stores in-frame clones only, minus some. The V and J calls and clone size were taken over from that table, and D and trimming were inferred from the DNA. The sample contains about 190,000 clones, 80% of which appear only once. Trimming stripped 2 bases from V and 4 bases from J, with 17 bases between. This CDR3 comprises 16 residues. CDR1 LNHDA and CDR2 SQIVND come from the germline V gene (reference sequence). The origin of this receptor is a man in his 60s with acute or convalescent COVID-19. The sample comprised peripheral blood. The rearrangement links TRBV19 to TRBJ1-2; weak D call: TRBD1 (6 bases). Here the CDR3 DNA reads TGTGCCAGTAGTATACCCACTTCGACAGGCCTCTATGGCTACACCTTC. Translation: CASSIPTSTGLYGYTF. Combining the CDR3 with reference TRBV19 and TRBJ1-2 gives the whole variable domain DGGITQSPKYLFRKEGQNVTLSCEQNLNHDAMYWYRQDPGQGLRLIYYSQIVNDFQKGDIAEGYSVSREKKESFPLTVTSAQKNPTAFYLCASSIPTSTGLYGYTFGSGTRLTVV.